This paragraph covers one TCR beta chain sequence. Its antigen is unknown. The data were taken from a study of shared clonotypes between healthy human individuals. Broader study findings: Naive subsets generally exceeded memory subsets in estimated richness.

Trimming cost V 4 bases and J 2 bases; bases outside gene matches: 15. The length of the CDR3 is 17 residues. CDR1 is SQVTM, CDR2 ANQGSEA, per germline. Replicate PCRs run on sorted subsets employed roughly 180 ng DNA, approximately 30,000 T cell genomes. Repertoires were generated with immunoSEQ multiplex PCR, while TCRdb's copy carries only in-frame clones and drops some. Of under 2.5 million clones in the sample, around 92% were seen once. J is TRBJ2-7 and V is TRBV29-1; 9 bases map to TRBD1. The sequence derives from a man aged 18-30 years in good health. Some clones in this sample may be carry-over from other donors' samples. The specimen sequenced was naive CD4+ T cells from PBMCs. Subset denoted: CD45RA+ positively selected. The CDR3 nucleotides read TGCAGCGTTGGCGACCCCCACCCCGGGACAGGGCCCTACGAGCAGTACTTC. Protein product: CSVGDPHPGTGPYEQYF.